What follows are 18 T cell receptor beta chains derived from one specimen sequenced in a study of STAT3 mutations in large granular lymphocyte leukemia. Study observations and caveats: Every T-cell large granular lymphocyte leukemia patient had at least one immunodominant TCR beta clonotype.

The antigens these receptors bind are not known. This table comes from immunoSEQ multiplex PCR, and its TCRdb copy is limited to in-frame clones, with some not included. Seen here are 9,500 to 13,000 clones, 50% to 60% observed once, and the top ten hold roughly 9%. The sample consisted of peripheral blood mononuclear cells. The receptors were gathered from a boy younger than 18 with T-cell large granular lymphocyte leukemia. Some clones in this sample may be carry-over from other donors' samples.

CDR3 loop: CASSSLGYTEAFF. As DNA, the CDR3 is TGTGCCAGCAGCTCCCTGGGGTACACTGAAGCTTTCTTT. V usage is TRBV7-9 and J usage is TRBJ1-1; D gene uncertain. The CDR3 contains 13 residues. Germline CDR1 reads SEHNR; CDR2 reads FQNEAQ (reference sequence). V was clipped by 4 bases and J by 3 bases, with 9 bases between them.

This sequence joins TRBV7-9 and TRBJ2-1, with 10 bases that match TRBD2. The CDR3 totals 19 residues. Trimming took 5 bases from V and 4 from J; bases not matched to a gene: 17. Germline values: CDR1 SEHNR, CDR2 FQNEAQ (reference sequence). The CDR3 is CASSQGQLKREGLYNEQFF. The CDR3 nucleotides read TGTGCCAGCAGCCAGGGACAGTTGAAGCGGGAGGGCCTGTACAATGAGCAGTTCTTC.

This clone appeared a few times. The J gene is TRBJ2-3, the V gene TRBV5-4, with D possibly matching TRBD1 (6 bases). This CDR3 has 15 amino acids. Germline V CDR1 and CDR2: SGHNT, YYREEE (reference sequence). The germline V and J ends were trimmed by 4 bases and 3 bases, with 15 bases remaining between them. The CDR3 DNA is TGTGCCAGCAGCGTAGGGGGTATTATGACAGATACGCAGTATTTT. Its protein is CASSVGGIMTDTQYF.

The rearrangement uses TRBV5-1 and TRBJ1-2; D is ambiguous. Germline V gene lookup returns CDR1 SGHRS and CDR2 YFSETQ. Trimming took 0 bases from V and 6 from J, leaving 9 bases between them. CDR3 length: 13 residues. CDR3 in amino acids: CASSLGRADGYTF. The CDR3 DNA is TGCGCCAGCAGCTTGGGTAGGGCTGATGGCTACACCTTC.

The chain recombines TRBV30 with TRBJ1-2, with no clear D. The germline V and J ends were trimmed by 3 bases and 4 bases, with 12 bases remaining between them. CDR3 length: 13 amino acids. CDR1 is GTSNPN and CDR2 is SVGIG in the germline V gene (reference sequence). The chain's CDR3 is CAWSDLRGYGYTF. The CDR3 nucleotides read TGTGCCTGGAGCGACCTGCGGGGCTATGGCTACACCTTC.

This clone was observed a single time. The genes are TRBV29-1 and TRBJ1-3; possibly TRBD1 for D (6 bases). Trimming left V 6 bases short and J 2 bases short, with 8 bases between. Germline-derived CDR1 and CDR2 are SQVTM and ANQGSEA. The CDR3 has 12 amino acids. Here the CDR3 reads CSVGHTGNTIYF. The CDR3 region has the DNA TGCAGCGTGGGACACACTGGAAACACCATATATTTT.

The CDR3, as DNA: TGTGCCAGCGGAACACAGGGAGGCAATCAGCCCCAGCATTTT. Protein sequence: CASGTQGGNQPQHF. The chain employs TRBV7-9 and TRBJ1-5; D possibly corresponds to TRBD1 (6 bases). The CDR3 is made up of 14 amino acids. CDR1 is SEHNR, CDR2 FQNEAQ, per germline (reference sequence). Trimming cost V 8 bases and J 2 bases, with 13 bases left between them.

The rearrangement joins TRBV7-9 to TRBJ1-1; perhaps TRBD1 as D (5 bases). The CDR3 contains 14 residues. Germline values: CDR1 SEHNR, CDR2 FQNEAQ (reference sequence). Trimming cost V 6 bases and J 6 bases, with 17 bases left between them. Here the CDR3 DNA reads TGTGCCAGCAGGTCGGGACGGAACTACGCTGAAGCTTTCTTT. It codes for CASRSGRNYAEAFF.

This clone was seen a single time. J is TRBJ2-7 and V is TRBV9; the match to TRBD1 covers 10 bases. CDR3 length: 13 residues. Germline-derived CDR1 and CDR2 are SGDLS and YYNGEE. V lost 0 bases to trimming and J lost 6 bases; unmatched junction nucleotides: 0. The CDR3 reads CASSVGDRGEQYF. The CDR3 nucleotides read TGTGCCAGCAGCGTAGGGGACAGGGGCGAGCAGTACTTC.

The gene calls are TRBV11-2 and TRBJ1-2, with TRBD1 matching over 7 bases. The CDR3 is 15 amino acids. Germline lookup yields CDR1 SGHAT and CDR2 FQNNGV. V lost 4 bases, J lost 4 bases, and 9 bases stayed unmatched. The CDR3 bases are TGTGCCAGCAGCTCCGGCGCCCAGGGGGTCTATGGCTACACCTTC. The encoded protein is CASSSGAQGVYGYTF. The whole variable domain, remainder taken from reference TRBV11-2 and TRBJ1-2, is EAGVAQSPRYKIIEKRQSVAFWCNPISGHATLYWYQQILGQGPKLLIQFQNNGVVDDSQLPKDRFSAERLKGVDSTLKIQPAKLEDSAVYLCASSSGAQGVYGYTFGSGTRLTVV.

This chain uses TRBV15 with TRBJ2-7; weak D call: TRBD2 (6 bases). This CDR3 is 14 amino acids long. Trimming pared 1 base from V and 2 bases from J, leaving 9 bases between. The germline V gene has CDR1 LNHNV and CDR2 YYDKDF (reference sequence). DNA of the CDR3: TGTGCCACCAGCAGAGTAGCTAGCGCCTACGAGCAGTACTTC. It is translated as CATSRVASAYEQYF.

The chain is built from TRBV7-9 and TRBJ2-7; D is perhaps TRBD1 (5 bases). The CDR3 contains 14 residues. V shed 6 bases and J shed 0 bases, with 12 bases lying between them. The germline V gene has CDR1 SEHNR and CDR2 FQNEAQ (reference sequence). CDR3 loop: CASSLDMSSYEQYF. The DNA for the CDR3 is TGTGCCAGCAGTTTGGACATGAGCTCCTACGAGCAGTACTTC. Full variable domain (outside the CDR3, taken from reference TRBV7-9 and TRBJ2-7): DTGVSQNPRHKITKRGQNVTFRCDPISEHNRLYWYRQTLGQGPEFLTYFQNEAQLEKSRLLSDRFSAERPKGSFSTLEIQRTEQGDSAMYLCASSLDMSSYEQYFGPGTRLTVT.

This clone was found once. V usage is TRBV4-1 and J usage is TRBJ2-1, with D maybe TRBD1 (6 bases). The length of the CDR3 is 14 residues. Germline CDR1 reads MGHRA; CDR2 reads YSYEKL. With 4 bases removed from V and 6 bases from J, the gap between germline ends came to 13 bases. In DNA, the CDR3 is TGCGCCAGCAGCCGCCCAGGACAGTCCAATGAGCAGTTCTTC. The encoded protein is CASSRPGQSNEQFF.

The rearrangement joins TRBV5-1 to TRBJ1-4, with TRBD1 matching over 9 bases. Losses at the gene ends were 3 bases for V and 7 bases for J; bases not matched to a gene: 7. The CDR3 loop spans 15 amino acids. From germline, CDR1 is SGHRS and CDR2 YFSETQ. The chain's CDR3 is CASSWGQGSTEKLFF. CDR3 sequence (DNA): TGCGCCAGCAGCTGGGGACAGGGATCCACTGAAAAACTGTTTTTT.

This clone came up a few times. The gene calls are TRBV18 and TRBJ1-1; D remains unclear. This CDR3 comprises 15 residues. The V end lost 0 bases, the J end lost 3 bases, and 11 bases lay between the germline ends. Germline lookup yields CDR1 KGHSH and CDR2 LQKENI. The CDR3: CASSPPGMSDTEAFF. The CDR3 DNA reads TGTGCCAGCTCACCACCCGGGATGTCGGACACTGAAGCTTTCTTT.

CDR3 loop: CAISDGSQETQYF. The DNA for the CDR3 is TGTGCCATCAGTGATGGGAGCCAAGAGACCCAGTACTTC. This chain links TRBV10-3 with TRBJ2-5; D possibly corresponds to TRBD2 (5 bases). The germline gives CDR1 ENHRY, CDR2 SYGVKD. Deletions cut 3 bases from V and 1 base from J, with 6 bases between. This CDR3 has 13 residues.

This clone was recorded a few times. The chain couples TRBV30 to TRBJ1-5, with 10 nucleotides matching TRBD1. CDR3 size: 16 residues. The V gene end was trimmed by 0 bases and the J gene end by 6 bases; junction bases not matched to a gene: 8. Germline CDR1 and CDR2: GTSNPN and SVGIG (reference sequence). The CDR3 DNA reads as TGTGCCTGGAGTGTGGCCGGGACAGGGGTGGGTCAGCCCCAGCATTTT. Residues: CAWSVAGTGVGQPQHF.

The rearrangement links TRBV4-1 to TRBJ1-1; 7 bases are shared with TRBD1. Germline CDR1 is MGHRA and CDR2 is YSYEKL. V lost 5 bases to trimming and J lost 8 bases; unmatched junction nucleotides: 5. The CDR3 consists of 12 residues. The CDR3 sequence is CASSTRDSEAFF. Here the CDR3 DNA reads TGCGCCAGCAGCACCCGGGACAGCGAAGCTTTCTTT.